This entry features one TCR beta chain sequence. Its target is unknown. Data came from immunoSEQ multiplex PCR; TCRdb stores just in-frame clones and leaves some out. The sample holds 150,000 to 200,000 clones; roughly 91% are singletons and the top ten take about 1%. This sample was included in a study of T cell responses to AZD1222 COVID-19 vaccine. Study results and limitations: Unmutated variant regions are reportedly the target of nearly half of TCRs that are spike-specific. Two doses of AZD1222 preceded a rise in Spike-specific TCR breadth and depth.

This receptor was identified in an adult who received the MenACWY meningococcal vaccine as a control. The sequences come from peripheral blood, collected 28 days after the second dose of the MenACWY control vaccine.

CDR3 coding DNA: TGTGCCAGCAGTTACGCGGGAAAGGACTCACCCCTCCACTTT. It yields the protein CASSYAGKDSPLHF. The genes are TRBV6-5 and TRBJ1-6; D is uncertain. Germline CDR1 MNHEY, CDR2 SVGAGI. The CDR3 extends over 14 amino acids. The V end was cut by 2 bases, the J end by 10 bases, with 12 bases between.